The 14 T cell receptor beta chains given below trace back to one sample, sequenced in a study of T cell responses to AZD1222 COVID-19 vaccine. Measured with immunoSEQ multiplex PCR; TCRdb has only the in-frame clones, and not every one. The table records roughly 110,000 clones, 89% of them present only once. The starting material was peripheral blood, obtained on day 0 of AZD1222 vaccination. These receptors were collected from an adult in good health.

The chain uses TRBV6-5 and TRBJ1-5; D is unresolved. Germline V lookup: CDR1 MNHEY, CDR2 SVGAGI. CDR3 size: 13 residues. Between the trimmed V and J ends, which lost 2 bases and 7 bases, there was a span of 9 bases. CDR3 in DNA: TGTGCCAGCAGTTACGAGGGTGGGCAGCCCCAGCATTTT. Its translation is CASSYEGGQPQHF.

This clone was seen a single time. This sequence joins TRBV5-6 and TRBJ1-2; a possible D gene is TRBD1 (5 bases). The CDR3 covers 15 residues. V was pared by 0 bases and J by 5 bases, with 14 bases between. Germline CDR1 reads SGHDT; CDR2 reads YYEEEE. This CDR3 is CASSLAQGVGYGYTF. The CDR3 DNA reads TGTGCCAGCAGCTTGGCCCAGGGCGTGGGGTATGGCTACACCTTC.

This clone was found once. J is TRBJ1-6 and V is TRBV5-1; the match to TRBD1 covers 10 bases. Germline V gene data show CDR1 as SGHRS and CDR2 as YFSETQ. The CDR3 is 17 amino acids. After removal of 0 bases from V and 0 bases from J, the junction contained 0 bases not matched to a gene. The CDR3 DNA reads TGCGCCAGCAGCTTGGGGGACAGGGGCTCCTATAATTCACCCCTCCACTTT. Translating it yields CASSLGDRGSYNSPLHF.

The genes are TRBV7-2 and TRBJ1-3; 7 bases fit TRBD1. CDR1 SGHTA and CDR2 FQGNSA come from the germline V gene. Losses at the gene ends were 5 bases for V and 0 bases for J; bases not matched to a gene: 7. The length of the CDR3 is 16 residues. The CDR3 nucleotides are TGTGCCAGCAGCCGGACAGGTGGAAACTCTGGAAACACCATATATTTT. Translating gives CASSRTGGNSGNTIYF.

The chain recombines TRBV7-9 with TRBJ2-2, with a tentative D call TRBD1 (5 bases). V was cut by 0 bases and J by 6 bases, with 8 bases left in between. This CDR3 has 14 amino acids. Germline CDR1 SEHNR, CDR2 FQNEAQ (reference sequence). This CDR3 reads CASSLAGAAGELFF. The DNA for the CDR3 is TGTGCCAGCAGCTTAGCAGGGGCGGCCGGGGAGCTGTTTTTT.

This clone was recorded once. V and J are TRBV25-1 and TRBJ1-6, with D tentatively TRBD1 (5 bases). CDR3 length equals 14 residues. V dropped 4 bases and J dropped 7 bases, with 11 bases sitting between them. Germline V lookup: CDR1 MGHDK, CDR2 SYGVNS. CDR3 in amino acids: CASSGAGGNSPLHF. For the CDR3, the DNA is TGTGCCAGCAGTGGCGCGGGGGGGAATTCACCCCTCCACTTT.

The J gene is TRBJ2-1, the V gene TRBV18; D unclear. The ends were cut back, 4 bases at V and 5 bases at J, with 9 bases in the middle. Germline CDR1 reads KGHSH; CDR2 reads LQKENI. CDR3 length: 13 amino acids. In DNA form, the CDR3 reads TGTGCCAGCTCACGAACAAAGAACAATGAGCAGTTCTTC. Encoded protein: CASSRTKNNEQFF. The entire variable domain, with the rest obtained from reference TRBV18 and TRBJ2-1, is as follows: NAGVMQNPRHLVRRRGQEARLRCSPMKGHSHVYWYRQLPEEGLKFMVYLQKENIIDESGMPKERFSAEFPKEGPSILRIQQVVRGDSAAYFCASSRTKNNEQFFGPGTRLTVL.

This chain links TRBV7-2 with TRBJ2-7; the match to TRBD1 covers 9 bases. Germline loops: CDR1 SGHTA, CDR2 FQGNSA. The V gene end was trimmed by 3 bases and the J gene end by 7 bases; junction bases not matched to a gene: 7. This CDR3 has 14 residues. For the CDR3, the DNA is TGTGCCAGCAGCTTGGGAAACAGGGGGCGTGAGCAGTACTTC. Protein sequence: CASSLGNRGREQYF.

The chain employs TRBV5-1 and TRBJ2-5; TRBD1 aligns across 8 bases. The junction had 9 bases not matched to a gene; V was cut back by 4 bases and J by 4 bases. This CDR3 spans 15 amino acids. Germline V gene data show CDR1 as SGHRS and CDR2 as YFSETQ. The chain's CDR3 is CASSRAQGVGETQYF. CDR3 bases: TGCGCCAGCAGCAGGGCACAGGGGGTAGGAGAGACCCAGTACTTC.

The rearrangement links TRBV6-5 to TRBJ1-5; D call uncertain. Germline-derived CDR1 and CDR2 are MNHEY and SVGAGI. V shed 0 bases and J shed 6 bases, with 12 bases lying between them. The CDR3 has 15 amino acids. The CDR3 DNA is TGTGCCAGCAGTTACTCCGCCAGGCTACGTCAGCCCCAGCATTTT. Its translation is CASSYSARLRQPQHF.

This chain uses TRBV6-5 with TRBJ2-2; 10 nucleotides agree with TRBD2. The CDR3 is 15 amino acids. Per germline, CDR1 MNHEY and CDR2 SVGAGI. V shed 4 bases, J shed 2 bases, and the junction held 1 base outside the gene matches. The CDR3 sequence is CASSWTSGNTGELFF. The CDR3 DNA follows: TGTGCCAGCAGTTGGACTAGCGGTAACACCGGGGAGCTGTTTTTT.

The CDR3 spells CASSQWTGGFETQYF. In DNA, the CDR3 is TGTGCCAGCAGCCAATGGACAGGGGGCTTTGAGACCCAGTACTTC. The J gene is TRBJ2-5, the V gene TRBV14; 11 bases are a match to TRBD1. Per the germline V gene, CDR1 is SGHDN and CDR2 is FVKESK. This CDR3 region has 15 residues. The junction had 4 bases not matched to a gene; V was cut back by 2 bases and J by 5 bases.

DNA of the CDR3: TGTGCCAGCAGTGACGAGGCGAGCTCCTACAATGAGCAGTTCTTC. This codes for CASSDEASSYNEQFF. The chain joins TRBV6-4 to TRBJ2-1; D gene unclear. V was shortened by 2 bases and J by 0 bases, with 8 bases between the two germline ends. The germline CDR1 and CDR2 sequences are MRHNA and SNTAGT. This CDR3 has 15 residues.

The chain has TRBV18 and TRBJ1-3, with D uncertain. The V end was cut by 4 bases, the J end by 0 bases, with 16 bases between. This CDR3 comprises 17 residues. The germline V gene has CDR1 KGHSH and CDR2 LQKENI. The CDR3 region is CASSRGPADHSGNTIYF. CDR3 sequence (DNA): TGTGCCAGCTCACGAGGTCCGGCAGACCACTCTGGAAACACCATATATTTT. Complete variable domain (other parts from reference TRBV18 and TRBJ1-3): NAGVMQNPRHLVRRRGQEARLRCSPMKGHSHVYWYRQLPEEGLKFMVYLQKENIIDESGMPKERFSAEFPKEGPSILRIQQVVRGDSAAYFCASSRGPADHSGNTIYFGEGSWLTVV.